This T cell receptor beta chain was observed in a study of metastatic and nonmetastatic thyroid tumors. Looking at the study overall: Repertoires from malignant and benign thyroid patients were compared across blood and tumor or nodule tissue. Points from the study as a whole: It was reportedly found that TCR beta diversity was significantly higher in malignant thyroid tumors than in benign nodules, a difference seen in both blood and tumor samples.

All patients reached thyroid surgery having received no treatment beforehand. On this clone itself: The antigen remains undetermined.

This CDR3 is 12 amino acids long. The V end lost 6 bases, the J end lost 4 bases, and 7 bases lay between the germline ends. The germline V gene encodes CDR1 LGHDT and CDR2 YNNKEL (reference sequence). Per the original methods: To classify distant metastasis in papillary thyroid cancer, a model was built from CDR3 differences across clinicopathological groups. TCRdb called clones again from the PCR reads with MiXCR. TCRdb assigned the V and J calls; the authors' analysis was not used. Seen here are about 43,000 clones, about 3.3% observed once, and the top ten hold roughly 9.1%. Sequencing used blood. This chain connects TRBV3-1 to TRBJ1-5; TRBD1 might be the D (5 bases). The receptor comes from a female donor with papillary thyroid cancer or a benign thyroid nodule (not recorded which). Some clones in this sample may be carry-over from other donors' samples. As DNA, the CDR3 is TGTGCCAGCAGTTACAGGAATCAGCCCCAGCATTTT. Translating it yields CASSYRNQPQHF.